Each of the 20 T cell receptor beta chains below was sequenced from the same sample in a study of cytomegalovirus exposure and HLA in healthy donors. The PCR made use of 60 Vbeta and 13 Jbeta primers. Profiled with immunoSEQ multiplex PCR; TCRdb holds only in-frame clones, not every one. The sample shows about 99,000 clones, about 77% of them seen only once. Sequencing input: PBMCs. All receptors come from a middle-aged man in good health and CMV-seronegative.

The chain has TRBV7-9 and TRBJ2-3, with TRBD1 matching 8 bases. The germline V gene has CDR1 SEHNR and CDR2 FQNEAQ (reference sequence). V lost 4 bases and J lost 0; bases outside the gene matches: 12. The CDR3 spans 18 residues. CDR3 protein: CASSSSWKTGASTDTQYF. In DNA, the CDR3 is TGTGCCAGCAGCTCGTCCTGGAAGACAGGGGCGAGCACAGATACGCAGTATTTT.

This clone came up once. The chain is built from TRBV18 and TRBJ2-1; a weak D match, TRBD2 (5 bases). This CDR3 spans 15 amino acids. Deletions cut 6 bases from V and 5 bases from J, with 17 bases between. Germline V lookup: CDR1 KGHSH, CDR2 LQKENI. In DNA, the CDR3 is TGTGCCAGCTCGCTGCGGGTGGGGTCCGACAATGAGCAGTTCTTC. The encoded protein is CASSLRVGSDNEQFF.

The rearrangement joins TRBV27 to TRBJ2-7; TRBD2 matches at 11 bases. V lost 1 base, J lost 7 bases, and 12 bases stayed unmatched. Germline CDR1 MNHEY, CDR2 SMNVEV (reference sequence). This CDR3 spans 17 amino acids. CDR3 nucleotides: TGTGCCAGCAGTTTATTTAGCGGGGGGGCCGGGGGTGGAGAGCAGTACTTC. This encodes CASSLFSGGAGGGEQYF.

The chain combines TRBV6-1 with TRBJ1-2; perhaps TRBD1 as D (6 bases). There are 16 residues in the CDR3. V was cut by 1 base and J by 4 bases, with 16 bases left in between. Germline loops: CDR1 MNHNS, CDR2 SASEGT. The CDR3 coding sequence is TGTGCCAGCAGTGAAGGTAGGGGGAGGGCTGGCTATGGCTACACCTTC. This sequence encodes CASSEGRGRAGYGYTF.

This clone was seen a few times. The CDR3 loop is CSVASGLAGVTGDTQYF. In nucleotides, the CDR3 is TGCAGCGTTGCCTCGGGACTAGCGGGAGTCACAGGAGATACGCAGTATTTT. The V gene is TRBV29-1, the J gene TRBJ2-3; 14 bases are shared with TRBD2. This CDR3 region has 17 residues. CDR1 and CDR2 from the germline V gene are SQVTM and ANQGSEA. V trimming: 4 bases; J trimming: 5 bases; junction bases outside the gene matches: 11.

V is TRBV6-1 and J is TRBJ1-5, with unresolved D. The CDR3 loop spans 17 amino acids. CDR1 and CDR2 from the germline V gene are MNHNS and SASEGT. With 1 base removed from V and 0 bases from J, the gap between germline ends came to 13 bases. CDR3 region: CASSEGVRGYSNQPQHF. The CDR3, as DNA: TGTGCCAGCAGTGAAGGGGTTCGCGGTTATAGCAATCAGCCCCAGCATTTT.

This clone occurred a few times. This chain links TRBV5-1 with TRBJ2-1, with 10 bases identical to TRBD2. CDR1 is SGHRS and CDR2 is YFSETQ in the germline V gene. V was clipped by 2 bases and J by 8 bases; unmatched bases: 7. The CDR3 consists of 15 residues. The CDR3 DNA reads as TGCGCCAGCAGCTTTAAAGCGGGGGGGCGGGATGAGCAGTTCTTC. Translated, it gives CASSFKAGGRDEQFF.

In this sample, this clone turned up once. V gene TRBV6-1 combines with J gene TRBJ2-7; 9 bases align to TRBD2. The last part of the DNA fits TRBJ2-5 better; the J call may be wrong. Per the germline V gene, CDR1 is MNHNS and CDR2 is SASEGT. The CDR3 length is 16 residues. CDR3 in DNA: TGTGCCAGCAGTGAAGCTCCTAGCGGGATCCAAGAGACCCAGTACTTC. Its translation is CASSEAPSGIQETQYF.

The genes are TRBV28 and TRBJ1-1; tentative D call: TRBD1 (5 bases). V was clipped by 6 bases and J by 4 bases, with 9 bases between them. The germline gives CDR1 MDHEN, CDR2 SYDVKM. This CDR3 has 12 residues. The CDR3 loop reads CASSTGGTEAFF. Written as DNA, the CDR3 is TGTGCCAGCAGCACGGGGGGCACTGAAGCTTTCTTT. Full variable domain (remainder filled in from reference TRBV28 and TRBJ1-1): DVKVTQSSRYLVKRTGEKVFLECVQDMDHENMFWYRQDPGLGLRLIYFSYDVKMKEKGDIPEGYSVSREKKERFSLILESASTNQTSMYLCASSTGGTEAFFGQGTRLTVV.

With regard to this clone: Other DNA variants within this sample encode the same CDR3. The gene calls are TRBV4-1 and TRBJ2-7; 8 positions match TRBD1. Per germline, CDR1 MGHRA and CDR2 YSYEKL. V trimming: 2 bases; J trimming: 2 bases; junction bases outside the gene matches: 2. The CDR3 contains 14 residues. The CDR3 protein is CASSQTGGPYEQYF. In DNA, the CDR3 is TGCGCCAGCAGCCAAACAGGGGGACCCTACGAGCAGTACTTC.

V gene TRBV30 combines with J gene TRBJ2-3; D is uncertain. Trimming left V 3 bases short and J 0 bases short, with 13 bases between. The V gene's germline CDR1 is GTSNPN and CDR2 SVGIG (reference sequence). The length of the CDR3 is 15 residues. CDR3 region: CAWRDSLLSTDTQYF. For the CDR3, the DNA is TGTGCCTGGAGGGATAGCCTCCTTAGCACAGATACGCAGTATTTT.

Note on this clone: Because the CDR3 is missing its conserved closing phenylalanine or tryptophan, this is likely a read error. The limits of the CDR3 on the DNA are not certain, so only TCRdb's listed CDR3 is given. This sequence joins TRBV5-4 and TRBJ2-3; the DNA was not compared with TRBD2, the D call given in the table. The CDR3 is 13 residues long, counting both termini. Looked up from germline, CDR1 is SGHNT and CDR2 is YYREEE (reference sequence). Here the CDR3 reads CASSLVRGGPVLL.

This clone was seen a few times. The chain joins TRBV5-4 to TRBJ1-3; 10 nucleotides align to TRBD1. Trimming at V came to 3 bases and at J to 5 bases, leaving 2 bases not matched to a gene. Germline CDR1 SGHNT, CDR2 YYREEE (reference sequence). This CDR3 spans 14 amino acids. This CDR3 reads CASSSGQGRNTIYF. The CDR3 DNA reads TGTGCCAGCAGCTCGGGACAGGGGAGAAACACCATATATTTT.

The chain joins TRBV19 to TRBJ2-5; maybe TRBD1 (7 bases). Germline V gene data show CDR1 as LNHDA and CDR2 as SQIVND (reference sequence). The CDR3 length is 14 residues. Between the trimmed V and J ends, which lost 3 bases and 2 bases, there was a span of 10 bases. CDR3 loop: CASSMQGGQETQYF. The CDR3 DNA reads as TGTGCCAGTAGTATGCAGGGGGGACAAGAGACCCAGTACTTC.

The chain joins TRBV5-1 to TRBJ2-7, with 7 bases lining up with TRBD1. This CDR3 is built from 14 residues. CDR1 and CDR2 (germline): SGHRS, YFSETQ. V dropped 3 bases and J dropped 5; count of bases not matched to a gene: 8. CDR3 residues: CASSYRDRSNEQYF. Written as DNA, the CDR3 is TGCGCCAGCAGCTACCGGGACAGAAGCAACGAGCAGTACTTC.

The J gene is TRBJ1-5, the V gene TRBV6-6; possible D gene TRBD1, 6 bases. V was trimmed by 5 bases and J by 3 bases, leaving 11 bases between them. The CDR3 is 14 residues long. Germline-derived CDR1 and CDR2 are MNHNY and SVGAGI (reference sequence). Here the CDR3 reads CASSHTGLNQPQHF. For the CDR3, the DNA is TGTGCCAGCAGTCACACAGGGCTCAATCAGCCCCAGCATTTT.

The gene calls are TRBV5-5 and TRBJ2-1, with D unclear. CDR3 length: 16 residues. CDR1 is SGHKS, CDR2 YYEKEE, per germline (reference sequence). Trimming took off 0 bases at V and 0 bases at J, with 10 bases between the two ends. Here the CDR3 reads CASSLDGKSSYNEQFF. The CDR3 DNA follows: TGTGCCAGCAGCTTGGACGGTAAAAGCTCCTACAATGAGCAGTTCTTC.

The chain uses TRBV5-4 and TRBJ1-2, with 9 bases matching TRBD1. Germline V gene sequence: CDR1 SGHNT, CDR2 YYREEE (reference sequence). The CDR3 loop spans 15 amino acids. V lost 0 bases, J lost 3 bases, and 3 bases stayed unmatched. CDR3 coding DNA: TGTGCCAGCAGCTTGGACGGACAGGGGTACTATGGCTACACCTTC. This encodes CASSLDGQGYYGYTF.

Note on this clone: The sample carries other DNA sequences with the same CDR3. The chain recombines TRBV30 with TRBJ1-1, with unresolved D. CDR3 size: 12 residues. Germline V gives CDR1 GTSNPN, CDR2 SVGIG (reference sequence). Trimming took off 2 bases at V and 7 bases at J, with 11 bases between the two ends. CDR3 sequence (DNA): TGTGCCTGGAGTCCCCTCCGGGGTGAAGCTTTCTTT. It yields the protein CAWSPLRGEAFF.

V and J are TRBV19 and TRBJ1-5; 7 bases agree with TRBD1. Trimming cost V 7 bases and J 7 bases; bases outside gene matches: 10. Germline CDR1 reads LNHDA; CDR2 reads SQIVND (reference sequence). The CDR3 is made up of 14 amino acids. The CDR3 DNA reads TGTGCCAGTAACCAACAGGGGATGTCACAGCCCCAGCATTTT. Amino acid sequence: CASNQQGMSQPQHF.